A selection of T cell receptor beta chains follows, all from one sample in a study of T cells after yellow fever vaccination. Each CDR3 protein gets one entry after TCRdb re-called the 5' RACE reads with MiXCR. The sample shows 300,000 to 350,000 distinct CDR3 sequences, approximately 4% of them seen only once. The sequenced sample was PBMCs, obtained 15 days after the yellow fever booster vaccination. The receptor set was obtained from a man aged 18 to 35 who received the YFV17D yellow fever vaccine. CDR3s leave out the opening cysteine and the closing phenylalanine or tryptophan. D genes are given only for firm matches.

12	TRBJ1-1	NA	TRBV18	ASSPKVPRTEAF
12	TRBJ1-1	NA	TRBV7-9	ASSFSRETTEAF
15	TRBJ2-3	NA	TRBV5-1	ASSPLGRVDVTDTQY
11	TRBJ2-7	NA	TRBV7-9	ASSLEGGYEQY
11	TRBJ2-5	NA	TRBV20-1	SAYPDRQETQY
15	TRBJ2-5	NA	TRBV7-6	ASSLSRPGLGQETQY
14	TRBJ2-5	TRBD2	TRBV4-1	ASSQEAGGLQETQY
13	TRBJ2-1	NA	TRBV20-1	SASASLDTYNEQF
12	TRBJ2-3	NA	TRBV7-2	ASSLGIPTDTQY
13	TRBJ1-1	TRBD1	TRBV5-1	ASSPYPGGGTEAF
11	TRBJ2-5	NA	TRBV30	AWSLGPEETQY
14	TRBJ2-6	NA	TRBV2	ASSAREYGGANVLT
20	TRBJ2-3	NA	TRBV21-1	ASSNGFPQVGGGPYSWSSQY
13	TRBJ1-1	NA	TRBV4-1	ASSQGIYREREAF
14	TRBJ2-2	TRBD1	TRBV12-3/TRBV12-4	ASSSGQGRNTGELF
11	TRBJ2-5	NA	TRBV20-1	SASGEPGETQY
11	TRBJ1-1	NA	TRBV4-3	ASSQDRGRGAF
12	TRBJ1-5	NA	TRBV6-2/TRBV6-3	ASRTVGVYQPQH
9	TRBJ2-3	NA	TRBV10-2	ASSYMSTQY
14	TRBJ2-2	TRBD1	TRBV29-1	SVLPTGGRGAGELF
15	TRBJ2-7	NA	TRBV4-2	ASSQEQGASDSYEQY
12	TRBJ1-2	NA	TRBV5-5	ASGRGGPGYGYT
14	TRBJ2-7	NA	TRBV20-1	SARDDLEGKGYEQY
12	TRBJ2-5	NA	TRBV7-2	ASSLGSSPKTQY
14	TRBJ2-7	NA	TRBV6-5	ASSHWASASAHEQY
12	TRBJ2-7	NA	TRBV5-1	ASSLRLGTYEQY
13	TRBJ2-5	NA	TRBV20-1	SARVLGGLKETQY
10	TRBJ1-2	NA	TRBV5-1	ASSYQGSGYT
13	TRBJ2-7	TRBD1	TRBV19	ASRSRGQGPYEQY
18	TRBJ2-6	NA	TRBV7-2	ASSLDGVGGGYSGANVLT
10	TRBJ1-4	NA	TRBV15	ATSRVGEKLF
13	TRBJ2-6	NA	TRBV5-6	ASSLITSGANVLT
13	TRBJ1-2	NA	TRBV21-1	ASSKENWTNYGYT
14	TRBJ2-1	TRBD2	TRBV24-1	ATSGTSGGDYNEQF
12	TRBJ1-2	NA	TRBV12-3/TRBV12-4	ASSSGQSNYGYT
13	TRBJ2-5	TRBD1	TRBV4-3	ASSRGTGGSETQY